The T cell receptor (beta chain) under discussion was sequenced for a study of cytomegalovirus exposure and HLA in healthy donors. Study-level information: Later analysis reported that the roughly 120 validation repertoires shared the platform of the 600 to 750 first-cohort repertoires. The study's findings and limits: Associated with cytomegalovirus, according to the listing, were 150 to 200 TCR beta chains.

From germline, CDR1 is SEHNR and CDR2 FQNEAQ (reference sequence). Trimming removed 6 bases from V and 2 bases from J, with 14 bases in between. CDR3 length: 15 amino acids. Profiling relied on immunoSEQ multiplex PCR, and the TCRdb table lists in-frame clones only, not all of them. The table records 140,000 to 150,000 clones, approximately 90% of them present only once. Of note for this clone: Its antigen is currently unknown.

Sequencing was performed on PBMCs. V usage is TRBV7-9 and J usage is TRBJ1-5, with D tentatively TRBD1 (5 bases). The TCR originated in a man between 18 and 29 years old in good health and CMV-seropositive. In nucleotides, the CDR3 is TGTGCCAGCAGACCCGGGACTTCAGGCAATCAGCCCCAGCATTTT. It specifies CASRPGTSGNQPQHF.